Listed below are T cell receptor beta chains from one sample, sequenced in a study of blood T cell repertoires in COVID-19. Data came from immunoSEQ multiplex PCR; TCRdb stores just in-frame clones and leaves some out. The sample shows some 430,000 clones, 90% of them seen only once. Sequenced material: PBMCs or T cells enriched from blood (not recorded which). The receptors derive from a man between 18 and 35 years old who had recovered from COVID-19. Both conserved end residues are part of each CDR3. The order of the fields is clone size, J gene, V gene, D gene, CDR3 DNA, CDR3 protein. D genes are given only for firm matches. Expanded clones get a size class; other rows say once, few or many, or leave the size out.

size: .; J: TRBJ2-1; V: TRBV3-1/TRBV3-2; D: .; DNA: TGTGCCAGCAGCCCCAGGGCTGTCGACAGGCAGCAGTTCTTC; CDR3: CASSPRAVDRQQFF
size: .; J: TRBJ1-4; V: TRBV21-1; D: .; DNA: TGTGCCAGCAGCAGCCGGGACAGGGTGTCAAATGAAAAACTGTTTTTT; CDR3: CASSSRDRVSNEKLFF
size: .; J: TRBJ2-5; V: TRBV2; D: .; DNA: TGTGCCAGCAGGGGTGATATCACACAGGCCTACCAAGAGACCCAGTACTTC; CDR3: CASRGDITQAYQETQYF
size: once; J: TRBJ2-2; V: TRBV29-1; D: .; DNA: TGCAGCGCCCTGGGGGCATGGGCCGGGGAGCTGTTTTTT; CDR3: CSALGAWAGELFF
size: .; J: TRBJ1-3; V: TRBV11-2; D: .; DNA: TGTGCCAGCAGCTTAACCGATTACTACTCTGGAAACACCATATATTTT; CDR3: CASSLTDYYSGNTIYF
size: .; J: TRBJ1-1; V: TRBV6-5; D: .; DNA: TGTGCCAGCAGGGCCCTGGGGGGGGAAGCTTTCTTT; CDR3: CASRALGGEAFF
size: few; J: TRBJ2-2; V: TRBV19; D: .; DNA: TGTGCCAGTAGACTAGCCTCCCGTTGGGCCGGGGAGCTGTTTTTT; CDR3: CASRLASRWAGELFF
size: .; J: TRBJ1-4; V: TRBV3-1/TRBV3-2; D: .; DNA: TGTGCCAGCAGCCAAGGGGCAGACAAGACGAAACTGTTTTTT; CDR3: CASSQGADKTKLFF
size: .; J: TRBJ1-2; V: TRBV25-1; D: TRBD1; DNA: TGTGCCAGCAGGGGACAGGACGTCTATGGCTACACCTTC; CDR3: CASRGQDVYGYTF
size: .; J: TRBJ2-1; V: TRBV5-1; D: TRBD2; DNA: TGCGCAGCGAGGGCGGGAGGCTCCGACAATGAGCAGTTCTTC; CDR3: CAARAGGSDNEQFF
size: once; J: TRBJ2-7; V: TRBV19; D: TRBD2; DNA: TGTGCCAGTAGTATAGGTCGTCTTCAGGGCGGGAGCTCCTACGAGCAGTACTTC; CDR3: CASSIGRLQGGSSYEQYF
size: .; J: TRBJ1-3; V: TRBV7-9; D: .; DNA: TGTGCCAGCAGTCCACAGGGAACTGGAAACACCATATATTTT; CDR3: CASSPQGTGNTIYF
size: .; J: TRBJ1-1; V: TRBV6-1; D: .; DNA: TGTGCCAGCAGTGAAGGGTCGGGGGGCGCCCCCTCAGCTTTCTTT; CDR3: CASSEGSGGAPSAFF
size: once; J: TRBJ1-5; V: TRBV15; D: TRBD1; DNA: TGTGCCACCACAGAGGACAGGAATCAGCCCCAGCATTTT; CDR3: CATTEDRNQPQHF
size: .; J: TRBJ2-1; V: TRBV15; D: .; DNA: TGTGCCACCAGCAGAGGAAGAAGACAGGTCGATGAGCAGTTCTTC; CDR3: CATSRGRRQVDEQFF
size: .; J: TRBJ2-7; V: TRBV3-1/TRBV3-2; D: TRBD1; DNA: TGTGCCAGCAGCCAAGGGGACAGGGCCAGGGTTCGCGAGCAGTACTTC; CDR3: CASSQGDRARVREQYF
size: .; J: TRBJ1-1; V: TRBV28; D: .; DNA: TGTGCCAGCAGACAAACAGGGTTGACTGAAGCTTTCTTT; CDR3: CASRQTGLTEAFF
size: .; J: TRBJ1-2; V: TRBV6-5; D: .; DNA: TGTGCCGCCAGCACCAGTGGAGTTATAAGCTACACCTTC; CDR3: CAASTSGVISYTF
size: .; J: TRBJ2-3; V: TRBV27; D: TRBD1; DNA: TGTGCCAGCCAAGGGTGGGGACAGGGGCCTCTAGATACGCAGTATTTT; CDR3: CASQGWGQGPLDTQYF
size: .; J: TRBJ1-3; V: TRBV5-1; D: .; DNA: TGCGCCAGCTCCCCCGGGACTTCTGGAAACACCATATATTTT; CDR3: CASSPGTSGNTIYF
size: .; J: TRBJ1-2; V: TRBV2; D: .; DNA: TGTGCCAGCAGTGAAAACATAGGGGGTAGCGGCTACACCTTC; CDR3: CASSENIGGSGYTF
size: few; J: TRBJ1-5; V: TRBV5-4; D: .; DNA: TGTGCCAGCAGCTTGAAAGGGGCAACGGGCAATCAGCCCCAGCATTTT; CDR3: CASSLKGATGNQPQHF
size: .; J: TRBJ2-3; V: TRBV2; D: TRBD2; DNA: TGTGCCAGCAGTGGACTAGCGGGGGGTGGAGATACGCAGTATTTT; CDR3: CASSGLAGGGDTQYF
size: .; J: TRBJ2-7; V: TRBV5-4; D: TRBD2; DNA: TGTGCCAGCAGCTTCAAGCGGGACCCCACTCTCGAGCAGTACTTC; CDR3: CASSFKRDPTLEQYF
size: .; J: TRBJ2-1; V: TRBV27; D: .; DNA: TGTGCCAGCAGTAATGACTTCTACAATGAGCAGTTCTTC; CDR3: CASSNDFYNEQFF
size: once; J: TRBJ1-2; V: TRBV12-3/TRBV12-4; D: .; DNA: TGTGCCAGCAGTTTATTGGGCTTCGGCTACACCTTC; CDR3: CASSLLGFGYTF
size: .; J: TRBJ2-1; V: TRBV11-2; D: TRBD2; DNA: TGTGCCAGCAGCCCGATCGGGGGGGCTGACTACAATGAGCAGTTCTTC; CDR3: CASSPIGGADYNEQFF
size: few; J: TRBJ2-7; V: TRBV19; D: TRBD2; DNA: TGTGCCAGTAGTGACAGCGGGGCCCCCTCCTACGAGCAGTACTTC; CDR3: CASSDSGAPSYEQYF
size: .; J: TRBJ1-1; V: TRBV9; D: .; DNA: TGTGCCAGCAACGGGGGTACAAACACTGAAGCTTTCTTT; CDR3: CASNGGTNTEAFF
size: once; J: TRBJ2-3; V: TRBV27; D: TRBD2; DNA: TGTGCCAGCAGTATACCGGGACTAGCGGGAGCCCTACCTAGCACAGATACGCAGTATTTT; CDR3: CASSIPGLAGALPSTDTQYF
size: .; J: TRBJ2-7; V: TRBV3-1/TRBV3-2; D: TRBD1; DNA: TGTGCCAGCAGCCAAGATCCGGGACAGCTTACCTACGAGCAGTACTTC; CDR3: CASSQDPGQLTYEQYF
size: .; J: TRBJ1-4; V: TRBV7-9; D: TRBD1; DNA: TGTGCCAGCAGCTTAGGGACAGGGAGGGATGAAAAACTGTTTTTT; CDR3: CASSLGTGRDEKLFF
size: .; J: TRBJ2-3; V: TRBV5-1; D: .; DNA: TGCGCCAGCAGCCCTGGACAGTCTAGCACAGATACGCAGTATTTT; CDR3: CASSPGQSSTDTQYF
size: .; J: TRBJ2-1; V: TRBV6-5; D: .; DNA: TGTGCCAGCATGGCGGCCTACAATGAGCAGTTCTTC; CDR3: CASMAAYNEQFF
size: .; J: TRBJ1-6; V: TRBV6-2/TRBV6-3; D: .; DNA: TGTGCCAGCAGTTCCGCTAGGGAGAGCTCCTATAATTCACCCCTCCACTTT; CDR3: CASSSARESSYNSPLHF
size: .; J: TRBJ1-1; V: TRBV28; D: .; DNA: TGTGCCAGCAGCCCTGGGGGGGCCGGGTGGACTGAAGCTTTCTTT; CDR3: CASSPGGAGWTEAFF
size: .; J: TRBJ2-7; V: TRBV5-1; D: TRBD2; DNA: TGCGCCAGCAGCTTGGACCTCCGAGGTGGGACTAGAGAGTCCGAGCAGTACTTC; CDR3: CASSLDLRGGTRESEQYF
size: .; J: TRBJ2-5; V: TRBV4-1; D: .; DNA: TGCGCCAGCAGCCAAGATCCGGGGCAAGAGACCCAGTACTTC; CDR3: CASSQDPGQETQYF
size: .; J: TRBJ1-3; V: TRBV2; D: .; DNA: TGTGCCAGCAACTCTGTGATTGGAAACACCATATATTTT; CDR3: CASNSVIGNTIYF
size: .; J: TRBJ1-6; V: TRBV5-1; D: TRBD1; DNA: TGCGCCAGCAGCGTATCGACAGGGTTTGGTTCACCCCTCCACTTT; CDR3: CASSVSTGFGSPLHF
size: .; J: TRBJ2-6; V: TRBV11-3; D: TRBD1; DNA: TGTGCCAGCAGCCCCGGGACAGGGTCTTCAGGGGCCAACGTCCTGACTTTC; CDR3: CASSPGTGSSGANVLTF
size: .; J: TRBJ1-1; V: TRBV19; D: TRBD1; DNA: TGTGCCAGTAGTGCGCACCGGGACAGGGAACGGGGAACTGAAGCTTTCTTT; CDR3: CASSAHRDRERGTEAFF
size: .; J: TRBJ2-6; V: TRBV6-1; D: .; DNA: TGTGCCAGCAGTGACGTGCTCGGGTCCGGGGCCAACGTCCTGACTTTC; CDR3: CASSDVLGSGANVLTF
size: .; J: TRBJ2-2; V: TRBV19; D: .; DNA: TGTGCCAGTAGGAGGACCCGGGGGAGCACCGGGGAGCTGTTTTTT; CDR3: CASRRTRGSTGELFF
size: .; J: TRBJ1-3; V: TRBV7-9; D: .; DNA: TGTGCCAGCAGCTTAGAGCTCTCGGACACCATATATTTT; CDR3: CASSLELSDTIYF
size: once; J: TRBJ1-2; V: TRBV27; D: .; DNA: TGTGCCAGCAGTTTAGCCAGGGACTATGGCTACACCTTC; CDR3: CASSLARDYGYTF
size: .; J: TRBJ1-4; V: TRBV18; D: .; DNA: TGTGCCAGCTCACCGTCTTCCGAAAAACTGTTTTTT; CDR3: CASSPSSEKLFF
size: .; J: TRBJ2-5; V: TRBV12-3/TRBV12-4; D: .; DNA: TGTGCCAGCACCCAAGGACTCGCAGAGACCCAGTACTTC; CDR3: CASTQGLAETQYF
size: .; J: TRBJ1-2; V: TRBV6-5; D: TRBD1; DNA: TGTGCCACTTTCCGGGACAGGTTACTGCACTTC; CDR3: CATFRDRLLHF
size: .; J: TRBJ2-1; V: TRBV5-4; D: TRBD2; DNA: TGTGCCAGCAGCTTGGCGTATGGGACTAGCGGGAGGATTTACAATGAGCAGTTCTTC; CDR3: CASSLAYGTSGRIYNEQFF
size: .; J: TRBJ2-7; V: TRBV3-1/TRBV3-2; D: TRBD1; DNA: TGTGCCAGCAGCCAAGGACAGGGGGCACGGGAGCAGTACTTC; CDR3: CASSQGQGAREQYF